This passage covers 5 T cell receptor beta chains from one sample sequenced in a study of blood T cell repertoires in COVID-19. The repertoire was sequenced with immunoSEQ multiplex PCR; TCRdb's copy has only in-frame clones and lacks some. The repertoire includes fewer than 35,000 clones, more than 85% of them detected once, and 20% to 30% sits in the top ten. The sequencing input was peripheral blood. Receptors originate from a woman aged 80 or over with active or convalescent COVID-19.

This chain links TRBV5-1 with TRBJ1-1, with unresolved D. Trimming shortened V by 4 bases and J by 2 bases, and 12 bases separated the two germline ends. Germline CDR1 SGHRS, CDR2 YFSETQ. The CDR3 is 14 amino acids. The CDR3 is CASSGRTTNTEAFF. The CDR3 DNA reads as TGCGCCAGCAGCGGGAGGACGACTAACACTGAAGCTTTCTTT.

The genes are TRBV9 and TRBJ2-2, with 7 bases identical to TRBD1. CDR1 is SGDLS and CDR2 is YYNGEE in the germline V gene. The V segment lost 4 bases and the J segment 5 bases; nucleotides outside the gene matches: 5. The length of the CDR3 is 14 residues. The CDR3 DNA is TGTGCCAGCAGCCGGGACAGCCTGACCGGGGAGCTGTTTTTT. Protein: CASSRDSLTGELFF.

The rearrangement joins TRBV5-4 to TRBJ2-1; the match to TRBD2 covers 8 bases. CDR3 length equals 15 residues. J lost 9 bases, V lost 0 bases, and 8 bases had no gene match. The germline CDR1 and CDR2 sequences are SGHNT and YYREEE (reference sequence). The CDR3 region has the DNA TGTGCCAGCAGCTTGGTTGCGGGGGGTTCGCTTGAGCAGTTCTTC. It translates to CASSLVAGGSLEQFF.

The V and J genes are TRBV7-2 and TRBJ2-2; maybe TRBD1 (5 bases). The V end lost 1 base, the J end lost 4 bases, and 7 bases lay between the germline ends. The CDR3 is made up of 14 amino acids. Germline assignment: CDR1 SGHTA and CDR2 FQGNSA. For the CDR3, the DNA is TGTGCCAGCAGCTTAGTAGGGGCCACCGGGGAGCTGTTTTTT. Protein: CASSLVGATGELFF.

The table lists this clone with a few counts. This chain joins TRBV10-3 and TRBJ2-1; possible D gene TRBD1, 6 bases. CDR1 and CDR2 (germline): ENHRY, SYGVKD. The CDR3 sequence is 12 residues long. V lost 8 bases, J lost 12 bases, and 17 bases lay in between. The chain's CDR3 is CAIWGLDVGQFF. Here the CDR3 DNA reads TGTGCCATCTGGGGGCTTGACGTAGGGCAGTTCTTC.